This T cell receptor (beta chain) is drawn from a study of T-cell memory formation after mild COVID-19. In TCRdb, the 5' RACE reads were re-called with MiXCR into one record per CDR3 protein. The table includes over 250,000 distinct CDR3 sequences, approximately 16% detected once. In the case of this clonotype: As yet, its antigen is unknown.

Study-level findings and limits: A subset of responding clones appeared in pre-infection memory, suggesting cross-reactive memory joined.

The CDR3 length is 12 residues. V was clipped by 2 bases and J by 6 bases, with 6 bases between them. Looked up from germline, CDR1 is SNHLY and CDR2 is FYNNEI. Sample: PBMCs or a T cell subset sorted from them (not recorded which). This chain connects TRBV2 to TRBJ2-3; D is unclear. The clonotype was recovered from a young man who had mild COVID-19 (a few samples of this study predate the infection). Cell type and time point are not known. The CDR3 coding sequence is TGTGCCAGCAGTGAAAAGGTGGATACGCAGTATTTT. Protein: CASSEKVDTQYF.